Each of the 13 T cell receptor beta chains below was sequenced from the same sample in a study of cytomegalovirus exposure and HLA in healthy donors. PCR primers comprised 60 Vbeta and 13 Jbeta primers. The data were produced by immunoSEQ multiplex PCR, yet TCRdb's version contains in-frame clones alone and is incomplete. This sample yields 150,000 to 200,000 clones, of which 65% to 75% are seen a single time; roughly 2.5% belongs to the top ten. Sequenced input: PBMCs. The receptors shown here come from a human donor in good health.

J is TRBJ2-5 and V is TRBV7-9, with 7 bases aligning to TRBD2. Trimming cost V 3 bases and J 7 bases; bases outside gene matches: 8. The CDR3 sequence is 14 residues long. The V gene's germline CDR1 is SEHNR and CDR2 FQNEAQ (reference sequence). The CDR3 region is CASSFAVSGGTQYF. CDR3 nucleotides: TGTGCCAGCAGCTTCGCCGTTTCGGGGGGGACCCAGTACTTC.

This clone was seen a handful of times. The chain has TRBV28 and TRBJ1-6, with a tentative D call TRBD1 (6 bases). There are 14 residues in the CDR3. From germline, CDR1 is MDHEN and CDR2 SYDVKM. The V and J ends lost 3 bases and 7 bases respectively, with 10 bases between them. The CDR3: CASSLGADNSPLHF. In DNA form, the CDR3 reads TGTGCCAGCAGTTTGGGGGCGGACAATTCACCCCTCCACTTT.

The CDR3 DNA sequence: TGTGCCTGGACGGCGGGGGGCTACGAGCAGTACTTC. Residues: CAWTAGGYEQYF. This chain joins TRBV30 and TRBJ2-7; 8 nucleotides line up with TRBD2. V shed 4 bases, J shed 3 bases, and the junction held 2 bases outside the gene matches. The CDR3 runs 12 residues. Germline assignment: CDR1 GTSNPN and CDR2 SVGIG (reference sequence).

In this sample, this clone turned up a few times. The CDR3, as DNA: TGCGCCAGCAGCCAAGACTCGATCCGGGATGTGCTCTATGGCTACACCTTC. Protein sequence: CASSQDSIRDVLYGYTF. The V call is TRBV4-3, the J call TRBJ1-2; D is unclear. Looked up from germline, CDR1 is LGHNA and CDR2 is YSLEER. V was trimmed by 0 bases and J by 4 bases, leaving 18 bases between them. The CDR3 consists of 17 residues.

This chain links TRBV6-6 with TRBJ2-7; maybe TRBD1 (6 bases). CDR1 MNHNY and CDR2 SVGAGI come from the germline V gene (reference sequence). CDR3 size: 12 residues. V was shortened by 4 bases and J by 6 bases, with 10 bases between the two germline ends. CDR3 DNA: TGTGCCAGCAGTTCAGGCAGGGGCGAGCAGTACTTC. Protein: CASSSGRGEQYF.

This clone appeared a few times. At the DNA level, this CDR3 is encoded by other sequences in the same sample as well. This sequence joins TRBV11-3 and TRBJ1-1; maybe TRBD1 (5 bases). This CDR3 region has 13 residues. Per the germline V gene, CDR1 is SGHNT and CDR2 is YENEEA. Trimming stripped 1 base from V and 5 bases from J, with 8 bases between. DNA for the CDR3: TGTGCCAGCAGCTTAGGCCCAGGGACTGAAGCTTTCTTT. Translated: CASSLGPGTEAFF.

This sequence joins TRBV29-1 and TRBJ1-2, with 10 positions matching TRBD1. Germline-derived CDR1 and CDR2 are SQVTM and ANQGSEA. V lost 6 bases and J lost 6; bases outside the gene matches: 13. The CDR3 covers 15 residues. This chain's CDR3 is CSVAGTGDPSDGYTF. CDR3 nucleotide sequence: TGCAGCGTAGCCGGGACAGGGGACCCCTCCGATGGCTACACCTTC.

The chain links TRBV7-2 to TRBJ1-5; perhaps TRBD1 as D (5 bases). Germline values: CDR1 SGHTA, CDR2 FQGNSA. Trimming took 1 base from V and 3 from J, leaving 7 bases between them. The CDR3 totals 14 residues. CDR3 amino acids: CASSLEGYNQPQHF. The CDR3 DNA sequence: TGTGCCAGCAGCTTAGAGGGGTACAATCAGCCCCAGCATTTT.

J is TRBJ2-1 and V is TRBV5-1; 8 bases are a match to TRBD2. CDR3 length: 17 residues. The ends lost 4 bases at V and 6 bases at J; junction bases unmatched: 15. CDR1 is SGHRS and CDR2 is YFSETQ in the germline V gene. This CDR3 is CASSRRSAGELLNEQFF. In nucleotides, the CDR3 is TGCGCCAGCAGCCGTCGCTCAGCGGGGGAACTACTCAATGAGCAGTTCTTC. Drawing the rest from reference TRBV5-1 and TRBJ2-1, the complete variable domain is KAGVTQTPRYLIKTRGQQVTLSCSPISGHRSVSWYQQTPGQGLQFLFEYFSETQRNKGNFPGRFSGRQFSNSRSEMNVSTLELGDSALYLCASSRRSAGELLNEQFFGPGTRLTVL.

The V and J genes are TRBV21-1 and TRBJ2-1; TRBD2 is the table's D call, not checked against the DNA. TRBV21-1 is a documented pseudogene. This CDR3 contains 16 residues. CDR3 in amino acids: CASSKDGGRTYNEQFF. The CDR3 DNA follows: TGTGCCAGCAGCAAAGACGGGGGGAGGACCTACAATGAGCAGTTCTTC.

CDR3 region: CASSSYGSGTGELFF. The CDR3 DNA reads TGTGCCAGCAGCTCCTACGGCTCCGGGACCGGGGAGCTGTTTTTT. The chain is built from TRBV11-3 and TRBJ2-2; D is unresolved. CDR1 and CDR2 (germline): SGHNT, YENEEA. The germline V and J ends were trimmed by 4 bases and 5 bases, with 14 bases remaining between them. The CDR3 is made up of 15 amino acids.

The chain links TRBV2 to TRBJ2-7, with D unclear. Trimming left V 0 bases short and J 7 bases short, with 22 bases between. This CDR3 comprises 17 residues. From germline, CDR1 is SNHLY and CDR2 FYNNEI. The DNA for the CDR3 is TGTGCCAGCAGTGAAGCGCTTGGCAGGCTGCTACGGATAGAGCAGTACTTC. Protein sequence: CASSEALGRLLRIEQYF.

This clone has more than one count but fewer than ten. V and J are TRBV5-1 and TRBJ2-7; D might be TRBD1 (6 bases). Germline V CDR1 and CDR2: SGHRS, YFSETQ. The CDR3 is 15 residues long. V lost 4 bases and J lost 0, with 14 bases in between. CDR3 protein: CASSPFTGSSYEQYF. CDR3 coding DNA: TGCGCCAGCAGCCCATTTACAGGGAGCTCCTACGAGCAGTACTTC.